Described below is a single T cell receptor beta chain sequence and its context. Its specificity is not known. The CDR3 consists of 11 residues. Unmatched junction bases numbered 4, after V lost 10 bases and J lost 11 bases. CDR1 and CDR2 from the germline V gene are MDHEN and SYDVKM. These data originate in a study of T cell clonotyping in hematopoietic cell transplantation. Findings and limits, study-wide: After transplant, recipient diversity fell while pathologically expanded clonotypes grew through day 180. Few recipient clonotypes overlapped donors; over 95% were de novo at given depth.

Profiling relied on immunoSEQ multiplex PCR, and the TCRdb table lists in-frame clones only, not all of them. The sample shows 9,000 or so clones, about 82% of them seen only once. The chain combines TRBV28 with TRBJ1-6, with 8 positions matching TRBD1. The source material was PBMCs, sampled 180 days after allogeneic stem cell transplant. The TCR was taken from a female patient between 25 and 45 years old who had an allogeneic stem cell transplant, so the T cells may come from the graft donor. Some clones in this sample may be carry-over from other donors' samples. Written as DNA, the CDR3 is TGTGCCACACAGGGGGGTCCACCCCTCCACTTT. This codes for CATQGGPPLHF.